This T cell receptor beta chain was sequenced in a study of T cell responses to AZD1222 COVID-19 vaccine. Whole-study findings and limits: Spike-specific TCR repertoires showed rising breadth and depth after two AZD1222 doses.

The data were produced by immunoSEQ multiplex PCR, yet TCRdb's version contains in-frame clones alone and is incomplete. The sample has approximately 200,000 clones, approximately 93% seen once. This CDR3 comprises 11 residues. V lost 5 bases to trimming and J lost 10 bases, with 10 bases between them. Regarding this clone: Its antigen is undetermined.

The chain carries TRBV12-3 or TRBV12-4 and TRBJ2-3, with D uncertain. The sample was peripheral blood, taken 28 days after the second AZD1222 dose. This TCR derives from an adult who received the AZD1222 COVID-19 vaccine. The CDR3: CASSRGYAQYF. The CDR3 nucleotides are TGTGCCAGCAGTCGCGGATACGCGCAGTATTTT.